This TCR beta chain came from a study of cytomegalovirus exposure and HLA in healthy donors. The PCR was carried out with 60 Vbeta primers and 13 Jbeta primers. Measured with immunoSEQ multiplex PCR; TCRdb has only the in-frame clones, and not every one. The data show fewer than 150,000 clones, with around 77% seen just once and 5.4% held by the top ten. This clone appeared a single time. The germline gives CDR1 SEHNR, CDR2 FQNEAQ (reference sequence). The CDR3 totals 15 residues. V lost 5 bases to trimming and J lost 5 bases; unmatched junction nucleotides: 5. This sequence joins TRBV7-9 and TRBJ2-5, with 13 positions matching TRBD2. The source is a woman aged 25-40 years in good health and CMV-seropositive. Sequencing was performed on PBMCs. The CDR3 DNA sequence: TGTGCCAGCAGCCCATGGACTAGCGGGAGTGAGACCCAGTACTTC. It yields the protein CASSPWTSGSETQYF. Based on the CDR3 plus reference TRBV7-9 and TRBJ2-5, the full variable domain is DTGVSQNPRHKITKRGQNVTFRCDPISEHNRLYWYRQTLGQGPEFLTYFQNEAQLEKSRLLSDRFSAERPKGSFSTLEIQRTEQGDSAMYLCASSPWTSGSETQYFGPGTRLLVL.